Listed here are 8 T cell receptor beta chains from one sample, sequenced in a study of T cell responses to AZD1222 COVID-19 vaccine. Only in-frame clones appear in the TCRdb table, and some are missing; sequencing was by immunoSEQ multiplex PCR. The sample lists tens of thousands of clones, around 89% seen once, with 4.8% in the top ten. The specimen comprised peripheral blood, sampled 28 days after the second dose of the MenACWY control vaccine. Receptors originate from an adult who received the MenACWY meningococcal vaccine as a control.

The chain recombines TRBV27 with TRBJ2-2; D may be TRBD2 (5 bases). CDR3 size: 16 residues. Germline CDR1 and CDR2: MNHEY and SMNVEV (reference sequence). V lost 5 bases to trimming and J lost 1 base, with 14 bases between them. CDR3 in amino acids: CASSLGGRLNTGELFF. In DNA form, the CDR3 reads TGTGCCAGCAGTCTGGGCGGGCGGCTGAACACCGGGGAGCTGTTTTTT.

The chain carries TRBV3-1 (or the pseudogene TRBV3-2) and TRBJ1-4; 9 bases line up with TRBD1. CDR1 and CDR2 (germline): LGHDT, YNNKEL (reference sequence). J lost 7 bases, V lost 4 bases, and 10 bases had no gene match. This CDR3 is 16 amino acids long. The CDR3 spells CASSPELRQGGEKLFF. CDR3 in DNA: TGTGCCAGCAGCCCGGAACTTCGACAGGGGGGTGAAAAACTGTTTTTT.

This chain uses TRBV5-6 with TRBJ2-2; D is uncertain. The CDR3 is made up of 11 amino acids. Trimming left V 1 base short and J 6 bases short, with 1 base between. Germline lookup yields CDR1 SGHDT and CDR2 YYEEEE. The CDR3 DNA sequence: TGTGCCAGCAGCTTGTCCGGGGAGCTGTTTTTT. Amino acid sequence: CASSLSGELFF.

V usage is TRBV6-2 or TRBV6-3 and J usage is TRBJ1-1; the match to TRBD1 covers 8 bases. The germline gives CDR1 MNHEY, CDR2 SVGEGT. V gave up 2 bases and J gave up 1 base; unmatched junction bases: 6. The CDR3 has 16 residues. This CDR3 is CASSYGGQVPNTEAFF. CDR3 nucleotide sequence: TGTGCCAGCAGTTACGGGGGACAGGTTCCGAACACTGAAGCTTTCTTT.

The genes are TRBV5-4 and TRBJ2-7; TRBD2 matches 8 bases. CDR1 and CDR2 (germline): SGHNT, YYREEE (reference sequence). Trimming at V came to 4 bases and at J to 3 bases, leaving 9 bases not matched to a gene. CDR3 length: 15 amino acids. The CDR3 DNA sequence: TGTGCCAGCAGCCTTGACGGGAGGGCTCGCTACGAGCAGTACTTC. It specifies CASSLDGRARYEQYF.

The chain has TRBV5-1 and TRBJ1-6; the D gene is possibly TRBD1 (6 bases). Trimming pared 1 base from V and 3 bases from J, leaving 11 bases between. The germline gives CDR1 SGHRS, CDR2 YFSETQ. This CDR3 has 16 amino acids. CDR3 protein: CASSLQGSGYNSPLHF. CDR3 nucleotides: TGCGCCAGCAGCTTGCAGGGGTCGGGCTATAATTCACCCCTCCACTTT.

This chain links TRBV28 with TRBJ1-1; TRBD1 aligns across 10 bases. The junction had 9 bases not matched to a gene; V was cut back by 5 bases and J by 3 bases. The CDR3 spans 16 residues. Per the germline V gene, CDR1 is MDHEN and CDR2 is SYDVKM. CDR3 region: CASSPSSGTGDTEAFF. CDR3 nucleotides: TGTGCCAGCAGTCCTTCTTCCGGGACAGGGGACACTGAAGCTTTCTTT.

The genes are TRBV12-3 or TRBV12-4 and TRBJ2-7, with 7 bases fitting TRBD1. This CDR3 is built from 12 residues. The ends lost 4 bases at V and 10 bases at J; junction bases unmatched: 7. The CDR3 sequence: CASSSPEGAQYF. The DNA of the CDR3 is TGTGCCAGCAGTTCCCCCGAGGGGGCACAGTACTTC.